What follows are 27 T cell receptor beta chains derived from one specimen sequenced in a study of regulatory T cells in long-lasting Graves disease. With iRepertoire HTBI primers and Arm-PCR of CDR3 regions, TCR beta libraries were built. TCRdb used MiXCR to reprocess the multiplex PCR reads, holding one entry per CDR3 protein. This table has roughly 320,000 distinct CDR3 sequences, roughly a sixth appearing once. The time point denotes: newly diagnosed GD, antithyroid drugs for less than 3 months. Researchers made the TCR library from RNA that was extracted from PBMCs. The sample was also reused in another study, on T cells in Graves' hyperthyroidism and ophthalmopathy.

This material consisted of peripheral blood mononuclear cells (PBMCs), taken at new diagnosis, from a patient treated with antithyroid drugs. Receptors originate from a man aged 35 to 55 with Graves disease.

In this sample, this clonotype turned up a few times. The junction departs from germline at one end; a sequencing error may be responsible. This sequence joins TRBV28 and TRBJ1-2; 8 bases align to TRBD1. This CDR3 comprises 18 residues. The germline V gene encodes CDR1 MDHEN and CDR2 SYDVKM. In DNA, the CDR3 is TGTGACAGCAGCCAACAATTATCCCGACAGGGGAAAGACTATGGCTACACCTTC. The encoded protein is CDSSQQLSRQGKDYGYTF.

The genes are TRBV28 and TRBJ1-2; possible D gene TRBD1, 5 bases. CDR3 length: 13 residues. Between the trimmed V and J ends, which lost 4 bases and 3 bases, there was a span of 9 bases. Germline lookup yields CDR1 MDHEN and CDR2 SYDVKM. The CDR3 DNA reads TGTGCCAGCAGTTGGACAAGAGACTATGGCTACACCTTC. Its translation is CASSWTRDYGYTF.

This clonotype was counted only a few times. V usage is TRBV5-8 and J usage is TRBJ2-2; D gene uncertain. The CDR3 extends over 16 amino acids. Trimming removed 1 base at V and 1 base at J, with 11 bases between. Germline-derived CDR1 and CDR2 are SGHTS and YDEGEE. The chain's CDR3 is CASSLYRQMNTGELFF. DNA of the CDR3: TGTGCCAGCAGCTTGTATCGGCAGATGAACACCGGGGAGCTGTTTTTT. The full variable domain, its missing parts supplied by reference TRBV5-8 and TRBJ2-2, is EAGVTQSPTHLIKTRGQQATLRCSPISGHTSVYWYQQALGLGLQFLLWYDEGEERNRGNFPPRFSGRQFPNYSSELNVNALELEDSALYLCASSLYRQMNTGELFFGEGSRLTVL.

This clonotype has ten or more counts. The chain recombines TRBV27 with TRBJ2-1; no firm D call. Germline V CDR1 and CDR2: MNHEY, SMNVEV (reference sequence). Trimming cost V 4 bases and J 5 bases, with 9 bases left between them. This CDR3 comprises 13 residues. CDR3 bases: TGTGCCAGCAGTTGGGGATGGAACAATGAGCAGTTCTTC. Translating it yields CASSWGWNNEQFF.

This clonotype was seen repeatedly, ten times or more. A read error may produce the germline difference seen at one junction end. The V and J genes are TRBV2 and TRBJ1-1; D not certain. Germline V lookup: CDR1 SNHLY, CDR2 FYNNEI. This CDR3 region has 11 residues. The CDR3, as DNA: TGTGCCAGCAGCGCGGAGCTTCAGCGGCTCTTT. Protein sequence: CASSAELQRLF.

This clonotype was recorded at least ten times. The V gene is TRBV18, the J gene TRBJ1-1, with 9 bases lining up with TRBD1. V was clipped by 8 bases and J by 4 bases; unmatched bases: 5. The germline V gene has CDR1 KGHSH and CDR2 LQKENI. There are 13 residues in the CDR3. The CDR3 spells CASSVQGATEAFF. The CDR3 bases are TGTGCCAGCAGCGTACAGGGGGCCACTGAAGCTTTCTTT.

This clonotype was observed at least ten times. This rearrangement joins TRBV19 to TRBJ2-5; D may be TRBD1 (6 bases). Germline values: CDR1 LNHDA, CDR2 SQIVND (reference sequence). This CDR3 contains 14 residues. With 5 bases removed from V and 2 bases from J, the gap between germline ends came to 12 bases. The CDR3 is CASSPGQNQETQYF. The DNA for the CDR3 is TGTGCCAGTAGTCCTGGACAGAATCAAGAGACCCAGTACTTC.

In regard to this clonotype: A much larger clone is a single base away; this may be a read error. The chain uses TRBV4-2 and TRBJ2-7, with 7 bases fitting TRBD2. This CDR3 comprises 15 residues. In germline, CDR1 is LGHNA, CDR2 YNFKEQ. The CDR3 here is CASSLQAGYRNEQCF. The CDR3 coding sequence is TGTGCCAGCAGCTTACAAGCGGGGTATAGGAACGAGCAGTGCTTC.

The rearrangement joins TRBV27 to TRBJ2-3; 10 positions match TRBD2. Germline CDR1 MNHEY, CDR2 SMNVEV (reference sequence). V trimming: 4 bases; J trimming: 7 bases; junction bases outside the gene matches: 11. CDR3 length: 16 residues. The CDR3: CASSWKRGGGANTQYF. In nucleotides, the CDR3 is TGTGCCAGCAGTTGGAAGCGGGGGGGGGGGGCAAATACGCAGTATTTT.

This clonotype was detected many times. The chain combines TRBV29-1 with TRBJ1-1; unclear D gene. The CDR3 runs 13 residues. V was cut by 7 bases and J by 0 bases, with 12 bases left in between. Germline assignment: CDR1 SQVTM and CDR2 ANQGSEA. In nucleotides, the CDR3 is TGCAGCGCCACACGCGGAGTGAACACTGAAGCTTTCTTT. This encodes CSATRGVNTEAFF.

This clonotype came up a few times. The chain links TRBV7-8 to TRBJ2-5; 10 nucleotides line up with TRBD2. CDR3 size: 15 residues. CDR1 and CDR2 (germline): SGHVS, FQNEAQ. V shed 5 bases, J shed 1 base, and the junction held 4 bases outside the gene matches. The CDR3 region is CASSPAGGPQETQYF. As DNA, the CDR3 is TGTGCCAGCAGCCCAGCGGGGGGGCCCCAAGAGACCCAGTACTTC.

The sample holds a few counts of this clonotype. The chain is built from TRBV6-2 or TRBV6-3 and TRBJ1-5, with 8 bases identical to TRBD1. Germline CDR1 reads MNHEY; CDR2 reads SVGEGT. The CDR3 extends over 17 amino acids. V gave up 5 bases and J gave up 0 bases; unmatched junction bases: 9. In nucleotides, the CDR3 is TGTGCCAGCAGTGAAGGGACAGGTTGGTATAGCAATCAGCCCCAGCATTTT. This gives the protein CASSEGTGWYSNQPQHF.

This clonotype was found many times. The chain recombines TRBV2 with TRBJ1-6; D possibly corresponds to TRBD1 (6 bases). V was shortened by 7 bases and J by 10 bases, with 14 bases between the two germline ends. Germline CDR1 is SNHLY and CDR2 is FYNNEI. The CDR3 totals 13 residues. CDR3 sequence reads: CASMGRGGSPLHF. CDR3 nucleotide sequence: TGTGCCAGCATGGGCAGGGGTGGATCACCCCTCCACTTT.

This clonotype came up many times. J is TRBJ2-5 and V is TRBV6-1; TRBD1 might be the D (6 bases). The CDR3 length is 16 residues. V was cut by 6 bases and J by 6 bases, with 23 bases left in between. Per the germline V gene, CDR1 is MNHNS and CDR2 is SASEGT. CDR3 sequence: CASSGRTDGLHQTQYF. For the CDR3, the DNA is TGTGCCAGCAGCGGTAGGACAGATGGCTTGCATCAGACCCAGTACTTC.

This clonotype was seen more than once but under ten times. V gene TRBV10-3 combines with J gene TRBJ2-2, with D tentatively TRBD2 (7 bases). The germline gives CDR1 ENHRY, CDR2 SYGVKD. V lost 8 bases, J lost 5 bases, and 15 bases lay in between. This CDR3 has 14 residues. This CDR3 is CAIGMRGGTGELFF. CDR3 DNA sequence: TGTGCCATCGGCATGAGGGGGGGTACCGGGGAGCTGTTTTTT.

In its sample, this clonotype was seen a few times. This sequence joins TRBV20-1 and TRBJ2-3, with 7 nucleotides matching TRBD2. Unmatched junction bases numbered 8, after V lost 3 bases and J lost 2 bases. The CDR3 length is 15 residues. Germline values: CDR1 DFQATT, CDR2 SNEGSKA (reference sequence). CDR3: CSASGSGPLTDTQYF. CDR3 nucleotides: TGCAGTGCTAGTGGTAGCGGGCCCCTCACAGATACGCAGTATTTT.

This clonotype has a single count. The rearrangement links TRBV12-3 or TRBV12-4 to TRBJ2-6; D is perhaps TRBD1 or TRBD2 (5 bases each). The length of the CDR3 is 15 residues. The V end lost 6 bases, the J end lost 4 bases, and 13 bases lay between the germline ends. The CDR3 reads CASRQAGTGANVLTF. The CDR3 bases are TGTGCCAGCAGGCAAGCAGGGACCGGGGCCAACGTCCTGACTTTC.

This clonotype came up many times. This chain links TRBV7-3 with TRBJ2-3, with TRBD1 matching 9 bases. Germline CDR1 and CDR2: SGHTA and FQGTGA. The CDR3 loop spans 16 amino acids. Trimming at V came to 0 bases and at J to 5 bases, leaving 6 bases not matched to a gene. CDR3 nucleotides: TGTGCCAGCAGCTTAACGTTGGGACAGGGATTAGATACGCAGTATTTT. Translation gives CASSLTLGQGLDTQYF.

This clonotype was seen repeatedly, ten times or more. The rearrangement joins TRBV7-2 to TRBJ1-1; a possible D gene is TRBD1 (6 bases). Trimming took off 4 bases at V and 0 bases at J, with 15 bases between the two ends. Germline values: CDR1 SGHTA, CDR2 FQGNSA. The CDR3 contains 16 residues. In DNA form, the CDR3 reads TGTGCCAGCAGCTCGGGGGGGGCCCCCATGAACACTGAAGCTTTCTTT. Amino acid sequence: CASSSGGAPMNTEAFF. Together with reference TRBV7-2 and TRBJ1-1, the CDR3 gives the full variable domain: GAGVSQSPSNKVTEKGKDVELRCDPISGHTALYWYRQSLGQGLEFLIYFQGNSAPDKSGLPSDRFSAERTGGSVSTLTIQRTQQEDSAVYLCASSSGGAPMNTEAFFGQGTRLTVV.

The chain couples TRBV6-2 or TRBV6-3 to TRBJ1-6; 7 nucleotides agree with TRBD1. The CDR3 extends over 12 amino acids. V lost 4 bases and J lost 15; bases outside the gene matches: 6. Germline V gene sequence: CDR1 MNHEY, CDR2 SVGEGT. CDR3 loop: CASSFDRALLHF. The CDR3 bases are TGTGCCAGCAGTTTCGACAGGGCACTCCTCCACTTT.

This clonotype came up many times. J is TRBJ1-5 and V is TRBV6-1; the match to TRBD1 covers 10 bases. Germline V lookup: CDR1 MNHNS, CDR2 SASEGT. The junction had 4 bases not matched to a gene; V was cut back by 3 bases and J by 2 bases. The CDR3 is made up of 16 amino acids. The CDR3 DNA follows: TGTGCCAGCAGTGAGACAGGGGGCGCGGGCAATCAGCCCCAGCATTTT. It codes for CASSETGGAGNQPQHF.

This clonotype was seen ten or more times. V gene TRBV11-2 combines with J gene TRBJ1-5; D remains ambiguous. The CDR3 extends over 13 amino acids. CDR1 is SGHAT and CDR2 is FQNNGV in the germline V gene. Deletions cut 0 bases from V and 5 bases from J, with 5 bases between. The CDR3 region has the DNA TGTGCCAGCAGCTTAGACTTGGATCAGCCCCAGCATTTT. It translates to CASSLDLDQPQHF.

In this sample, this clonotype turned up a few times. The CDR3 nucleotides are TGCGCCAGCAGCTTGGGGACTAGCGGAGACGGGGAGCAGTACTTC. It encodes CASSLGTSGDGEQYF. This chain links TRBV5-1 with TRBJ2-7; the match to TRBD2 covers 10 bases. The CDR3 sequence is 15 residues long. With V trimmed by 0 bases and J by 7 bases, 7 bases remained unmatched. From germline, CDR1 is SGHRS and CDR2 YFSETQ.

About this clonotype: This may come from a read error, since a much larger clone is one base off. The rearrangement uses TRBV10-1 and TRBJ1-1; D gene uncertain. CDR1 and CDR2 from the germline V gene are WNHNN and SYGVQD (reference sequence). This CDR3 region has 13 residues. CDR3: CAGSERGPTEAFF. CDR3 bases: TGCGCCGGCAGTGAGCGGGGTCCCACTGAAGCTTTCTTT.

This clonotype was seen only a few times. The J gene is TRBJ1-6, the V gene TRBV5-5, with no clear D. This CDR3 has 13 amino acids. V was pared by 0 bases and J by 9 bases, with 7 bases between. Germline-derived CDR1 and CDR2 are SGHKS and YYEKEE (reference sequence). The CDR3 DNA sequence: TGTGCCAGCAGCTTGGGAGACCCTTCACCCCTCCACTTT. It encodes CASSLGDPSPLHF. The full variable domain, with the rest looked up from reference TRBV5-5 and TRBJ1-6, is DAGVTQSPTHLIKTRGQQVTLRCSPISGHKSVSWYQQVLGQGPQFIFQYYEKEERGRGNFPDRFSARQFPNYSSELNVNALLLGDSALYLCASSLGDPSPLHFGNGTRLTVT.

The chain recombines TRBV5-1 with TRBJ2-7, with D unresolved. V was trimmed by 6 bases and J by 2 bases, leaving 9 bases between them. The CDR3 is made up of 12 amino acids. CDR1 SGHRS and CDR2 YFSETQ come from the germline V gene. The DNA of the CDR3 is TGCGCCAGCAAGTCAAGACCCTACGAGCAGTACTTC. This gives the protein CASKSRPYEQYF.

Ten or more counts support this clonotype. The chain recombines TRBV6-1 with TRBJ2-7; 8 bases line up with TRBD2. Unmatched junction bases numbered 2, after V lost 2 bases and J lost 2 bases. CDR3 length: 14 amino acids. CDR1 is MNHNS, CDR2 SASEGT, per germline. This CDR3 reads CASSEPGGAYEQYF. CDR3 DNA: TGTGCCAGCAGTGAACCCGGGGGGGCCTACGAGCAGTACTTC.